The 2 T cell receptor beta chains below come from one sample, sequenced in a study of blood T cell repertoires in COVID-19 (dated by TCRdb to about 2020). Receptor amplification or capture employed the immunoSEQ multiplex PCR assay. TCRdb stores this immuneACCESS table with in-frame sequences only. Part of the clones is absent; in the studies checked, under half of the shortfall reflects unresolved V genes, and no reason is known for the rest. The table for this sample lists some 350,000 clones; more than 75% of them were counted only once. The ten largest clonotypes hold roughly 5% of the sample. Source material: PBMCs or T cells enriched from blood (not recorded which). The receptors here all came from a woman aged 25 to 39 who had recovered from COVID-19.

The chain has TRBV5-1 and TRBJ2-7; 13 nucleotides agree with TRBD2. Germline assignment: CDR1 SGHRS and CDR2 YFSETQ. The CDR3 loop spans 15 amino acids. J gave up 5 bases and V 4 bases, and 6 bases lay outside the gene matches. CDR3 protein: CASSLGLAGVNEQYF. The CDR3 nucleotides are TGCGCCAGCAGCCTAGGACTAGCGGGGGTAAACGAGCAGTACTTC.

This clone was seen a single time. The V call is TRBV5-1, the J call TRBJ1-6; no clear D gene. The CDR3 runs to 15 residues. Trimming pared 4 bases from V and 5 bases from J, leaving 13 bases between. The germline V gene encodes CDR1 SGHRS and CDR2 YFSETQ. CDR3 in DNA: TGCGCCAGCAGCCCAGCGGGGTCCCATAATTCACCCCTCCACTTT. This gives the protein CASSPAGSHNSPLHF.